This T cell receptor (beta chain) was found in a study of OX40 agonist ivuxolimab in advanced cancers. Whole-study context: Dosing consisted of intravenous ivuxolimab at 0.01 to 10 mg/kg every 2 weeks. Study results and limitations: Antigen specificity of clonally expanded peripheral T cells was not established. CD4+ T cells averaged fewer expanded clones than CD8+ T cells. CD4+ and CD8+ blood T cells expanded clonally by week 6 at 0.1 to 3.0 mg/kg.

This clone was seen a single time. Its specificity is unknown. Sequenced by immunoSEQ multiplex PCR; TCRdb stores in-frame clones only, minus some. The data contain 20,000 or so clones, 84% of them singletons. Germline V lookup: CDR1 SGHTS, CDR2 YDEGEE. V gave up 6 bases and J gave up 0 bases, with 12 bases separating them. The CDR3 is 14 residues long. The clonotype originates from an adult with an advanced solid tumor such as melanoma, head and neck, liver or kidney cancer. The source material was CD4+ or CD8+ T cells sorted from blood, sampled in a trial of the OX40 agonist ivuxolimab. The rearrangement uses TRBV5-8 and TRBJ1-1; D gene uncertain. This chain's CDR3 is CASKGIWMNTEAFF. DNA of the CDR3: TGTGCCAGCAAAGGGATCTGGATGAACACTGAAGCTTTCTTT.